These T cell receptor beta chains were read from a single sample in a study of cytomegalovirus exposure and HLA in healthy donors. The table came from immunoSEQ multiplex PCR; TCRdb's copy has only in-frame clones and leaves some out. The sample yields about 89,000 clones, around 81% seen once. The sequenced sample was PBMCs. All receptors come from a female donor in good health and CMV-seropositive. The CDR3 runs from the conserved cysteine through the conserved F or W. Fields, in order: D gene, clone size, V gene, J gene, CDR3 protein, CDR3 DNA. D genes are given only for firm matches. For some rows the clone size is stated as once, few or many, or as a class when expanded; others skip it.

-	-	TRBV5-8	TRBJ1-1	CASSPGTFGVETEAFF	TGTGCCAGCAGCCCGGGGACTTTTGGGGTCGAAACTGAAGCTTTCTTT
-	-	TRBV5-4	TRBJ1-1	CASSKGASEAFF	TGTGCCAGCAGCAAAGGGGCTTCTGAAGCTTTCTTT
TRBD2	few	TRBV15	TRBJ2-5	CATSTIAGETQYF	TGTGCCACCAGCACAATAGCGGGGGAGACCCAGTACTTC
TRBD1	-	TRBV5-1	TRBJ1-5	CASSGPGTGFHQPQHF	TGCGCCAGCAGCGGACCCGGGACAGGTTTCCATCAGCCCCAGCATTTT
TRBD1	few	TRBV19	TRBJ2-1	CASMRDRGRGEQFF	TGTGCCAGTATGCGGGACAGGGGGCGAGGTGAGCAGTTCTTC
TRBD2	-	TRBV14	TRBJ2-3	CASSQEAGTQYF	TGTGCCAGCAGCCAAGAAGCGGGAACGCAGTATTTT
TRBD2	-	TRBV7-9	TRBJ2-1	CASSPPTSGNYNEQFF	TGTGCCAGCAGCCCCCCCACTAGCGGAAATTACAATGAGCAGTTCTTC
-	-	TRBV1	TRBJ2-1	CTSSQGALYGPHNEQFF	TGCACCAGCAGCCAAGGAGCTTTGTACGGTCCCCACAATGAGCAGTTCTTC
TRBD1	-	TRBV7-6	TRBJ1-2	CASSGRQGAMSGYTF	TGTGCCAGCAGCGGAAGACAGGGGGCTATGAGTGGCTACACCTTC
TRBD2	few	TRBV19	TRBJ2-7	CASRPTGTSGIEQYF	TGTGCCAGTAGGCCCACCGGGACTAGCGGGATCGAGCAGTACTTC
-	few	TRBV15	TRBJ2-4	CATSRGREGGKNIQYF	TGTGCCACCAGCAGAGGAAGAGAAGGGGGCAAAAACATTCAGTACTTC
-	-	TRBV7-9	TRBJ2-7	CASSSTRVSYEQYF	TGTGCCAGCAGTTCAACTAGGGTTTCCTACGAGCAGTACTTC
TRBD1	-	TRBV13	TRBJ2-1	CASSYPGQGNEQFF	TGTGCCAGCAGCTACCCAGGACAGGGCAATGAGCAGTTCTTC
-	-	TRBV1	TRBJ1-5	CTSSQGGDANQPQHF	TGCACCAGCAGCCAAGGGGGAGACGCCAATCAGCCCCAGCATTTT
TRBD2	-	TRBV10-2	TRBJ2-4	CASSEWGGGENIQYF	TGCGCCAGCAGTGAATGGGGGGGTGGGGAAAACATTCAGTACTTC
TRBD2	-	TRBV27	TRBJ2-3	CATTPAGRAQGTQYF	TGTGCCACGACCCCAGCGGGGAGGGCACAAGGTACGCAGTATTTT